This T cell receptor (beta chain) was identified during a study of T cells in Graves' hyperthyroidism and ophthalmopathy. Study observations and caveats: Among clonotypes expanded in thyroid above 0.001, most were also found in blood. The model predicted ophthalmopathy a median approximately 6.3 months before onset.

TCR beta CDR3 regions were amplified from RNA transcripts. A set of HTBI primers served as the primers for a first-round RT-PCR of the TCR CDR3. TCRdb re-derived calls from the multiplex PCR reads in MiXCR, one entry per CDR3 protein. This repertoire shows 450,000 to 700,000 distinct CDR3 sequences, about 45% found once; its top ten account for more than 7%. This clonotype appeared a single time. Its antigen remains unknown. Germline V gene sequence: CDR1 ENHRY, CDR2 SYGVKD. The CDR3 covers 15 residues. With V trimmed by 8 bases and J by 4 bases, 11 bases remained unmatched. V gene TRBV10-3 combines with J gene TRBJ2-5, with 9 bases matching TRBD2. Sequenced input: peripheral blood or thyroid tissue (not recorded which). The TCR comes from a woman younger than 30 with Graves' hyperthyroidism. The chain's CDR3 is CAIGGLAGSPETQYF. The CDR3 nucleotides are TGTGCCATCGGGGGGCTAGCGGGATCCCCAGAGACCCAGTACTTC.